The present TCR beta chain was sequenced within a study of low-dose radiotherapy and immunotherapy resistance in tumors. Study-level information: Patients received cyclophosphamide 200 mg/m2 intravenously every two weeks, the day before radiation-immunotherapy.

Primers targeting TRAV and TRBV primed first-strand cDNA, covering alpha and beta chains. PCR amplification of the TCRs was performed with Phusion for 15 to 25 PCR cycles, and it relied on a constant-region primer together with a V-primer adapter. TCRdb analysed the reads with MiXCR anew, one entry per CDR3 protein. This table has about 9,800 distinct CDR3 sequences, 40% to 50% appearing once. The CDR3 is made up of 12 amino acids. Trimming left V 3 bases short and J 3 bases short, with 3 bases between. Germline CDR1 reads LNHDA; CDR2 reads SQIVND (reference sequence). The clonotype comes from a human donor with advanced metastatic prostate, ovarian, gallbladder or colorectal cancer (not recorded which). This table probably holds off-target reads from a library built for another chain. V and J are TRBV19 and TRBJ1-5; D is uncertain. The CDR3 DNA follows: TGTGCCAGTAGTATGAACAATCAGCCCCAGCATTTT. This encodes CASSMNNQPQHF.